This TCR beta chain was retrieved from a study of cytomegalovirus exposure and HLA in healthy donors. Study information: It was reported in a later analysis that the 90 to 150 validation repertoires used the same platform as the roughly 700 first-cohort repertoires. Broader study findings: For most TCR sequences rarity was the rule, although some public TCRs occurred in many donors. It was 160 or so TCR beta chains that were listed as cytomegalovirus-associated.

The protocol was immunoSEQ multiplex PCR, while the TCRdb copy is restricted to in-frame clones and leaves out a portion. The table shows some 150,000 clones, with approximately 94% occurring only once. To note about this clone: Its target is not known.

The origin of this receptor is a man aged 18 to 30 in good health and CMV-seropositive. The sequencing sample was made of PBMCs.

This CDR3 is CASSEVQGGRDTQYF. The CDR3 DNA sequence: TGTGCCAGCAGTGAAGTTCAGGGGGGCCGGGATACGCAGTATTTT. V is TRBV6-1 and J is TRBJ2-3, with D perhaps matching TRBD1 (7 bases). The V and J ends lost 1 base and 6 bases respectively, with 14 bases between them. CDR3 length: 15 amino acids. CDR1 is MNHNS, CDR2 SASEGT, per germline.